The source of this T cell receptor (beta chain) is a study of T-cell memory formation after mild COVID-19. Broader study findings: CD4+ bias marked clones expanding day 15 to 37, unlike balanced contracting clones. Pre-infection memory contained some responding clones, which suggested that cross-reactive memory had joined. Clones which contracted sat mainly in CM and EM if CD4+, and in EMRA if CD8+.

This CDR3 contains 15 residues. The V gene lost 1 base and the J gene lost 5 bases, with 11 bases spanning the gap. Germline V gene data show CDR1 as MGHRA and CDR2 as YSYEKL. About this clonotype itself: The target antigen is unknown.

Using constant-segment primers, 5'RACE produced TCR alpha and TCR beta cDNA libraries carrying sample barcodes and UMIs. TCRdb reprocessed the 5' RACE reads via MiXCR and lists one record per CDR3 protein. The data show 150,000 to 200,000 distinct CDR3 sequences, approximately 10% seen once. This TCR derives from a man younger than 35 who had mild COVID-19 (a few samples of this study predate the infection). Cell type and time point are not known. The specimen sequenced was PBMCs or a T cell subset sorted from them (not recorded which). The chain employs TRBV4-1 and TRBJ2-2; maybe TRBD1 (5 bases). CDR3 region: CASSQVGRGTGELFF. DNA of the CDR3: TGCGCCAGCAGCCAAGTGGGGCGAGGAACCGGGGAGCTGTTTTTT.